The source of this T cell receptor beta chain is a study of blood T cell repertoires in COVID-19. Study information: The origin of the acute and convalescent COVID-19 samples was the United States, Italy and Spain.

Authors' processing steps: Estimation of nucleated cell counts was performed using reference gene primer amplification. TCRdb's copy holds only in-frame clones and misses some; the assay was immunoSEQ multiplex PCR. That table is the source of V, J and clone size, and D and trimming were worked out from the DNA. This sample carries some 68,000 clones, 89% of them seen once, and the ten largest clones take about 8.9%. Trimming took 4 bases from V and 7 from J, leaving 14 bases between them. CDR1 SGHKS and CDR2 YYEKEE come from the germline V gene (reference sequence). This CDR3 region has 13 residues.

The genes are TRBV5-5 and TRBJ1-1; D possibly corresponds to TRBD1 (6 bases). The sequenced sample consisted of peripheral blood. This receptor was taken from a man aged 50 to 59 with active COVID-19. Written as DNA, the CDR3 is TGTGCCAGCAGCCTCCCCGGGGACATTGAAGCTTTCTTT. Translating gives CASSLPGDIEAFF.